These 8 T cell receptor beta chains were all obtained from the same sample, sequenced in a study of sequential checkpoint blockade in melanoma. Treatment given: randomized to nivolumab then ipilimumab (arm A) or the reverse (arm B). Assay used: immunoSEQ multiplex PCR; TCRdb lists only in-frame clones, some missing. The sample holds 15,000 to 20,000 clones, 60% to 70% seen once. The material sequenced was CD8+ T cells sorted from blood (inferred from file names), taken from a patient given nivolumab and ipilimumab in sequence. These receptors were collected from a human donor with melanoma.

V is TRBV5-1 and J is TRBJ2-1; D is undetermined. V gave up 6 bases and J gave up 0 bases, with 13 bases separating them. Germline CDR1 SGHRS, CDR2 YFSETQ. The CDR3 extends over 15 amino acids. CDR3 region: CASKTGSSSYNEQFF. The CDR3 DNA reads TGCGCCAGCAAAACCGGGTCCAGCTCCTACAATGAGCAGTTCTTC.

V is TRBV7-9 and J is TRBJ2-1, with 9 bases aligning to TRBD1. The CDR3 consists of 16 residues. In germline, CDR1 is SEHNR, CDR2 FQNEAQ (reference sequence). V dropped 3 bases and J dropped 9; count of bases not matched to a gene: 12. CDR3 DNA: TGTGCCAGCAGCTTCAACCGGGACAGGGCATCGGTTGAGCAGTTCTTC. It codes for CASSFNRDRASVEQFF. The full variable domain, completed using reference TRBV7-9 and TRBJ2-1, is DTGVSQNPRHKITKRGQNVTFRCDPISEHNRLYWYRQTLGQGPEFLTYFQNEAQLEKSRLLSDRFSAERPKGSFSTLEIQRTEQGDSAMYLCASSFNRDRASVEQFFGPGTRLTVL.

The chain employs TRBV5-6 and TRBJ2-5, with 13 positions matching TRBD2. The DNA end lines up better with TRBJ2-7; the J call may be wrong. CDR1 SGHDT and CDR2 YYEEEE come from the germline V gene. This CDR3 spans 14 amino acids. The CDR3 nucleotides are TGTGCCAGCAGCTGGGGACTAGCGGGGTACGAGCAGTACTTC. It codes for CASSWGLAGYEQYF.

The rearrangement links TRBV28 to TRBJ1-5; D is ambiguous. V lost 5 bases and J 0 bases, leaving 11 bases between the germline ends. The CDR3 has 15 amino acids. Germline CDR1 is MDHEN and CDR2 is SYDVKM. The CDR3 spells CASSLGLYSNQPQHF. In DNA, the CDR3 is TGTGCCAGCAGTCTGGGCCTGTATAGCAATCAGCCCCAGCATTTT.

This clone is labeled as medium-sized. This chain connects TRBV19 to TRBJ1-5; the D gene is possibly TRBD1 (5 bases). Germline-derived CDR1 and CDR2 are LNHDA and SQIVND (reference sequence). Deletions cut 3 bases from V and 5 bases from J, with 11 bases between. The CDR3 spans 14 residues. This CDR3 is CASSMSGSYQPQHF. As DNA, the CDR3 is TGTGCCAGTAGTATGTCAGGGTCTTATCAGCCCCAGCATTTT.

The chain recombines TRBV6-6 with TRBJ2-7; D remains ambiguous. This CDR3 is built from 12 residues. V shed 2 bases and J shed 7 bases, with 9 bases lying between them. The germline CDR1 and CDR2 sequences are MNHNY and SVGAGI (reference sequence). Written as DNA, the CDR3 is TGTGCCAGCAGTTACCCCCCTCAGGAGCAGTACTTC. This encodes CASSYPPQEQYF.

This rearrangement joins TRBV10-2 to TRBJ1-2; TRBD1 matches 8 bases. Germline V lookup: CDR1 WSHSY, CDR2 SAAADI. The length of the CDR3 is 15 residues. The junction had 12 bases not matched to a gene; V was cut back by 6 bases and J by 6 bases. The CDR3 is CASSPLTGGGDGYTF. Here the CDR3 DNA reads TGCGCCAGCAGCCCTTTAACAGGGGGAGGAGATGGCTACACCTTC.

This clone came up a few times. This chain joins TRBV11-2 and TRBJ1-2, with D possibly being TRBD1 (5 bases). Per germline, CDR1 SGHAT and CDR2 FQNNGV. CDR3 length: 13 residues. Trimming cost V 5 bases and J 4 bases, with 11 bases left between them. The CDR3 is CASSRDFSYGYTF. CDR3 bases: TGTGCCAGCAGCCGGGACTTCAGCTATGGCTACACCTTC.